The T cell receptor (beta chain) under discussion was sequenced for a study of T cell responses to AZD1222 COVID-19 vaccine. The study, taken as a whole, reports: Spike-specific TCR breadth and depth grew following two AZD1222 doses. There were mostly white British donors and more females than males, and clonal diversity was possibly underestimated.

Using immunoSEQ multiplex PCR, the repertoire was profiled, and TCRdb retains in-frame clones only, with some absent. The sample has around 130,000 clones, 88% seen once; the top ten hold roughly 5.7%. Germline CDR1 and CDR2: ENHRY and SYGVKD. The trim removed 4 bases at V and 6 bases at J, leaving 9 bases unmatched. This CDR3 has 17 amino acids. As for this clone: Antigen: not known.

The sequence was obtained from an adult who received the AZD1222 COVID-19 vaccine. The chain is built from TRBV10-3 and TRBJ2-2, with 12 bases fitting TRBD1. The sequencing here drew on peripheral blood, taken 28 days after the second AZD1222 dose. CDR3 bases: TGTGCCATCAGTGGCCTGACCGGGACAGGGGGCTCCGGGGAGCTGTTTTTT. Encoded protein: CAISGLTGTGGSGELFF.